These T cell receptor beta chains were read from a single sample in a study of graft-versus-host responses after intestinal transplantation. Which antigens these TCRs recognize remains unknown. Assay used: immunoSEQ multiplex PCR; TCRdb lists only in-frame clones, some missing. The table shows under 95,000 clones, with about 90% occurring only once. The specimen comprised unstimulated CD8+ T cells sorted from spleen or lymph node cells, sampled before intestinal transplant. The source is a human donor who received an intestinal transplant. The CDR3 runs from the conserved cysteine through the conserved F or W. Each record gives: D gene, V gene, CDR3 length, CDR3 protein. A D gene is named only where the DNA matches it firmly.

D gene: TRBD1; V gene: TRBV30; CDR3 length: 13; CDR3 protein: CAWSGDRNQPQHF
D gene: TRBD1; V gene: TRBV28; CDR3 length: 14; CDR3 protein: CASSSDREQETQYF
D gene: TRBD1; V gene: TRBV15; CDR3 length: 15; CDR3 protein: CATSRDPGGNSPLHF
D gene: -; V gene: TRBV9; CDR3 length: 17; CDR3 protein: CASSPLRGSKVYNEQFF
D gene: TRBD2; V gene: TRBV5-1; CDR3 length: 15; CDR3 protein: CASSLWLAGGLEQYF
D gene: TRBD1; V gene: TRBV7-9; CDR3 length: 14; CDR3 protein: CASSGLRDSDGYTF
D gene: TRBD2; V gene: TRBV6-5; CDR3 length: 16; CDR3 protein: CASSYSQAGVWGEQFF
D gene: TRBD1; V gene: TRBV7-2; CDR3 length: 14; CDR3 protein: CASSLEGGMHEQFF
D gene: -; V gene: TRBV6-5; CDR3 length: 16; CDR3 protein: CASSYSSGWSQETQYF
D gene: -; V gene: TRBV27; CDR3 length: 16; CDR3 protein: CASREGGLDYNSPLHF
D gene: -; V gene: TRBV7-2; CDR3 length: 16; CDR3 protein: CASSLRVTDGVHEQYF
D gene: TRBD1; V gene: TRBV4-2; CDR3 length: 15; CDR3 protein: CASSQDPGQGETQYF
D gene: -; V gene: TRBV18; CDR3 length: 16; CDR3 protein: CASSTEIFSGQETQYF
D gene: TRBD1; V gene: TRBV28; CDR3 length: 14; CDR3 protein: CASRTGGPSYEQYF
D gene: TRBD1; V gene: TRBV9; CDR3 length: 14; CDR3 protein: CASSGEGGIDEAFF
D gene: -; V gene: TRBV5-4; CDR3 length: 15; CDR3 protein: CASSLALRGGAEAFF
D gene: -; V gene: TRBV28; CDR3 length: 13; CDR3 protein: CASSFAQGYEQYF
D gene: TRBD2; V gene: TRBV29-1; CDR3 length: 15; CDR3 protein: CSVGIAGQSSYEQYF
D gene: TRBD2; V gene: TRBV5-1; CDR3 length: 16; CDR3 protein: CASSLVSSGRGDEQYF
D gene: -; V gene: TRBV15; CDR3 length: 13; CDR3 protein: CATSRGRANEQYF
D gene: -; V gene: TRBV27; CDR3 length: 15; CDR3 protein: CASSLVGRSSYEQYF
D gene: TRBD2; V gene: TRBV5-1; CDR3 length: 15; CDR3 protein: CASSLEAGGPNEQYF
D gene: TRBD1; V gene: TRBV29-1; CDR3 length: 18; CDR3 protein: CSFRGTGRLADNTGELFF
D gene: TRBD1; V gene: TRBV7-6; CDR3 length: 19; CDR3 protein: CASIDKPLWTGVAKNIQYF
D gene: -; V gene: TRBV7-2; CDR3 length: 13; CDR3 protein: CASSLDQVYEQYF
D gene: -; V gene: TRBV11-2; CDR3 length: 14; CDR3 protein: CASGSLRDTGELFF
D gene: -; V gene: TRBV5-6; CDR3 length: 16; CDR3 protein: CASSLGGGEWITEAFF